The 6 T cell receptor beta chains listed next were all sequenced from one sample in a study of shared clonotypes between healthy human individuals. Sequencing was performed with immunoSEQ multiplex PCR; in TCRdb, only in-frame clones are kept and a portion is missing. The table has 2 million to 2.5 million clones, under 95% seen once. Specimen: naive CD4+ T cells from PBMCs. Sample subset: CD45RA+ positively selected. The source is a man aged 18 to 30 in good health. Some clones in this sample may be carry-over from other donors' samples.

The V and J genes are TRBV18 and TRBJ2-4, with 11 nucleotides matching TRBD2. Germline CDR1 is KGHSH and CDR2 is LQKENI. This CDR3 comprises 18 residues. With V trimmed by 2 bases and J by 1 base, 7 bases remained unmatched. CDR3 in DNA: TGTGCCAGCTCACCAACTCCGACTAGCGGGATTGCCAAAAACATTCAGTACTTC. This codes for CASSPTPTSGIAKNIQYF.

As regards this clone: In the same sample, other DNA sequences code for this CDR3. This chain joins TRBV7-3 and TRBJ2-2; 7 bases match TRBD1. CDR3 size: 16 residues. Unmatched junction bases numbered 6, after V lost 5 bases and J lost 0 bases. Germline CDR1 reads SGHTA; CDR2 reads FQGTGA. The CDR3 region has the DNA TGTGCCAGCAGCCCGCGAGGGGGCGCGAACACCGGGGAGCTGTTTTTT. This gives the protein CASSPRGGANTGELFF.

The J gene is TRBJ2-2, the V gene TRBV5-1, with D maybe TRBD1 (6 bases). Germline loops: CDR1 SGHRS, CDR2 YFSETQ. Trimming left V 1 base short and J 1 base short, with 11 bases between. The CDR3 length is 16 residues. The CDR3 DNA is TGCGCCAGCAGCTTGACAGGGAAAGTGAACACCGGGGAGCTGTTTTTT. This gives the protein CASSLTGKVNTGELFF.

The chain links TRBV9 to TRBJ1-2; D is uncertain. Germline CDR1 reads SGDLS; CDR2 reads YYNGEE. CDR3 length: 16 residues. V was shortened by 0 bases and J by 3 bases, with 15 bases between the two germline ends. Here the CDR3 reads CASSVDPRPIDYGYTF. CDR3 DNA sequence: TGTGCCAGCAGCGTAGATCCCCGGCCCATAGACTATGGCTACACCTTC.

This sequence joins TRBV7-9 and TRBJ1-4; D might be TRBD1 (5 bases). This CDR3 region has 14 residues. V was pared by 4 bases and J by 7 bases, with 13 bases between. Germline CDR1 is SEHNR and CDR2 is FQNEAQ (reference sequence). The CDR3 DNA follows: TGTGCCAGCAGCTCTGACCCAAGGGGTGAAAAACTGTTTTTT. It translates to CASSSDPRGEKLFF.

The chain recombines TRBV5-1 with TRBJ2-1, with a tentative D call TRBD2 (6 bases). CDR1 is SGHRS, CDR2 YFSETQ, per germline. Trimming removed 0 bases at V and 7 bases at J, with 17 bases between. The CDR3 contains 16 residues. CDR3 in amino acids: CASSLDGRKEVNEQFF. CDR3 nucleotides: TGCGCCAGCAGCTTGGACGGGAGAAAGGAAGTAAATGAGCAGTTCTTC.